The 18 T cell receptor beta chains below all came from one sample that was sequenced in a study of blood T cell repertoires in COVID-19. Method: immunoSEQ multiplex PCR; TCRdb's copy keeps in-frame clones and lacks some. The table records about 200,000 clones, approximately 84% of them present only once. The sequenced sample was peripheral blood. The receptors were gathered from a woman over 75 with acute or convalescent COVID-19.

This clone is a singleton in its sample. The rearrangement joins TRBV4-3 to TRBJ2-6; 8 nucleotides align to TRBD2. The CDR3 contains 22 residues. From germline, CDR1 is LGHNA and CDR2 YSLEER. Trimming cost V 0 bases and J 1 base; bases outside gene matches: 17. CDR3 nucleotide sequence: TGCGCCAGCAGCCAAGATCTAAGAACCGTAGCGGGGTGGAGGTCTGGGGCCAACGTCCTGACTTTC. Its protein product is CASSQDLRTVAGWRSGANVLTF.

The V call is TRBV18, the J call TRBJ1-2; TRBD1 agrees at 8 bases. Germline CDR1 KGHSH, CDR2 LQKENI. This CDR3 spans 14 amino acids. The junction had 14 bases not matched to a gene; V was cut back by 4 bases and J by 13 bases. The CDR3 nucleotides are TGTGCCAGCTCACTACTCGCCACGGACAGGGCTGCCACCTTC. Protein sequence: CASSLLATDRAATF. The full variable domain, with the rest looked up from reference TRBV18 and TRBJ1-2, is NAGVMQNPRHLVRRRGQEARLRCSPMKGHSHVYWYRQLPEEGLKFMVYLQKENIIDESGMPKERFSAEFPKEGPSILRIQQVVRGDSAAYFCASSLLATDRAATFGSGTRLTVV.

The chain links TRBV7-6 to TRBJ2-5; the match to TRBD2 covers 8 bases. Germline lookup yields CDR1 SGHVS and CDR2 FNYEAQ. The CDR3 sequence is 14 residues long. The ends lost 6 bases at V and 2 bases at J; junction bases unmatched: 5. The CDR3: CASSGRGVQETQYF. CDR3 DNA: TGTGCCAGCAGTGGGCGGGGGGTACAAGAGACCCAGTACTTC.

The table lists this clone with a few counts. The chain joins TRBV9 to TRBJ1-2; D is unclear. CDR1 and CDR2 (germline): SGDLS, YYNGEE. The CDR3 loop spans 15 amino acids. V was shortened by 0 bases and J by 8 bases, with 17 bases between the two germline ends. CDR3 loop: CASSVDAQPLRGYTF. The CDR3 region has the DNA TGTGCCAGCAGCGTAGATGCACAGCCTCTCCGGGGCTACACCTTC.

The chain combines TRBV19 with TRBJ2-3; 7 nucleotides line up with TRBD1. The V gene end was trimmed by 6 bases and the J gene end by 0 bases; junction bases not matched to a gene: 6. CDR1 is LNHDA and CDR2 is SQIVND in the germline V gene (reference sequence). This CDR3 region has 15 residues. CDR3 bases: TGTGCCAGTAGCCAGGACAGGACTAGCACAGATACGCAGTATTTT. Its translation is CASSQDRTSTDTQYF.

This clone was detected once. This sequence joins TRBV24-1 and TRBJ2-1; D might be TRBD1 (6 bases). CDR3 size: 15 residues. The germline V and J ends were trimmed by 5 bases and 8 bases, with 18 bases remaining between them. The germline CDR1 and CDR2 sequences are KGHDR and SFDVKD. CDR3 residues: CATSGSAGARDEQFF. CDR3 nucleotides: TGTGCCACCAGTGGTAGCGCAGGGGCGAGAGATGAGCAGTTCTTC.

V gene TRBV18 combines with J gene TRBJ1-5; 8 positions agree with TRBD1. V was pared by 2 bases and J by 7 bases, with 7 bases of the junction left unmatched. Germline CDR1 reads KGHSH; CDR2 reads LQKENI. The CDR3 is made up of 15 amino acids. CDR3 bases: TGTGCCAGCTCACCAACAGGACAGGGCGGGCAGCCCCAGCATTTT. It encodes CASSPTGQGGQPQHF. Variable domain in full (rest from reference TRBV18 and TRBJ1-5): NAGVMQNPRHLVRRRGQEARLRCSPMKGHSHVYWYRQLPEEGLKFMVYLQKENIIDESGMPKERFSAEFPKEGPSILRIQQVVRGDSAAYFCASSPTGQGGQPQHFGDGTRLSIL.

This chain connects TRBV5-6 to TRBJ1-6, with a tentative D call TRBD1 (5 bases). This CDR3 is built from 17 residues. V was pared by 0 bases and J by 0 bases, with 10 bases between. CDR1 is SGHDT and CDR2 is YYEEEE in the germline V gene. CDR3 protein: CASSLETALSYNSPLHF. For the CDR3, the DNA is TGTGCCAGCAGCTTGGAGACAGCGCTCTCCTATAATTCACCCCTCCACTTT.

In this sample, this clone turned up once. V and J are TRBV28 and TRBJ2-7; 10 bases line up with TRBD2. The CDR3 sequence is 15 residues long. With 2 bases clipped from V and 9 bases from J, the junction kept 10 bases outside the gene matches. Germline loops: CDR1 MDHEN, CDR2 SYDVKM. CDR3 sequence: CASSLGVASGSVQYF. CDR3 nucleotide sequence: TGTGCCAGCAGTTTAGGGGTAGCTAGCGGGAGTGTGCAGTACTTC.

This chain joins TRBV6-2 or TRBV6-3 and TRBJ2-2, with 11 bases lining up with TRBD2. Germline V gene data show CDR1 as MNHEY and CDR2 as SVGEGT. The ends lost 5 bases at V and 4 bases at J; junction bases unmatched: 3. The CDR3 covers 15 residues. CDR3 bases: TGTGCCAGCAGTAAAGGGACTAGCGGCACCGGGGAGCTGTTTTTT. Translating gives CASSKGTSGTGELFF.

The chain employs TRBV30 and TRBJ1-2; D not certain. From germline, CDR1 is GTSNPN and CDR2 SVGIG (reference sequence). The CDR3 has 14 amino acids. Trimming shortened V by 3 bases and J by 1 base, and 12 bases separated the two germline ends. The CDR3 spells CAWRPRVHNYGYTF. The CDR3 nucleotides read TGTGCCTGGAGGCCCCGGGTCCATAACTATGGCTACACCTTC.

The rearrangement links TRBV18 to TRBJ1-3; no definite D call. V was cut by 5 bases and J by 8 bases, with 13 bases left in between. The CDR3 sequence is 13 residues long. The germline V gene has CDR1 KGHSH and CDR2 LQKENI. In nucleotides, the CDR3 is TGTGCCAGCTCAAAGTCGGAGTTGGACACCATATATTTT. Amino acids: CASSKSELDTIYF.

This clone was counted only a few times. The chain couples TRBV18 to TRBJ1-4; 9 bases line up with TRBD1. Per the germline V gene, CDR1 is KGHSH and CDR2 is LQKENI. J was trimmed by 7 bases and V by 3 bases; bases with no gene match: 6. The CDR3 has 15 amino acids. The CDR3 region has the DNA TGTGCCAGCTCACCGGGACAGGGAGTAGGTGAAAAACTGTTTTTT. This sequence encodes CASSPGQGVGEKLFF.

The chain couples TRBV7-2 to TRBJ2-3; 9 bases match TRBD2. The V and J ends lost 8 bases and 5 bases, in that order; junction bases with no gene match: 14. CDR3 length: 16 amino acids. Germline CDR1 SGHTA, CDR2 FQGNSA. CDR3 amino acids: CASGWGPGLAIDTQYF. In nucleotides, the CDR3 is TGTGCCAGCGGGTGGGGGCCGGGACTAGCAATAGATACGCAGTATTTT.

The chain is built from TRBV6-1 and TRBJ2-5, with D perhaps matching TRBD2 (6 bases). CDR1 and CDR2 from the germline V gene are MNHNS and SASEGT. Trimming cost V 1 base and J 7 bases, with 10 bases left between them. The CDR3 loop spans 13 amino acids. In nucleotides, the CDR3 is TGTGCCAGCAGTGAAGGGGGGGTGGGGACCCAGTACTTC. Translated: CASSEGGVGTQYF.

This chain joins TRBV30 and TRBJ1-6; unclear D gene. Germline lookup yields CDR1 GTSNPN and CDR2 SVGIG (reference sequence). The length of the CDR3 is 13 residues. Trimming removed 5 bases at V and 5 bases at J, with 10 bases between. This CDR3 is CAWDGKNNSPLHF. In nucleotides, the CDR3 is TGTGCCTGGGACGGTAAAAATAATTCACCCCTCCACTTT. Looking up the rest from reference TRBV30 and TRBJ1-6 gives the full variable domain: SQTIHQWPATLVQPVGSPLSLECTVEGTSNPNLYWYRQAAGRGLQLLFYSVGIGQISSEVPQNLSASRPQDRQFILSSKKLLLSDSGFYLCAWDGKNNSPLHFGNGTRLTVT.

The gene calls are TRBV3-1 (or the pseudogene TRBV3-2) and TRBJ2-1, with TRBD1 as a possible D gene (6 bases). The CDR3 sequence is 13 residues long. The germline CDR1 and CDR2 sequences are LGHDT and YNNKEL (reference sequence). The V end was cut by 7 bases, the J end by 4 bases, with 11 bases between. As DNA, the CDR3 is TGTGCCAGCACGCCCCAGGGGTACAATGAGCAGTTCTTC. This encodes CASTPQGYNEQFF.

The V gene is TRBV6-2 or TRBV6-3, the J gene TRBJ2-7; 7 nucleotides match TRBD2. The CDR3 consists of 17 residues. Germline V CDR1 and CDR2: MNHEY, SVGEGT. J gave up 6 bases and V 2 bases, and 16 bases lay outside the gene matches. The DNA of the CDR3 is TGTGCCAGCAGTTACGGCGGGAGAACTCTCTCTTCGGGCGAGCAGTACTTC. Amino acids: CASSYGGRTLSSGEQYF.